These 28 T cell receptor beta chains were sequenced from one sample in a study of identifying expanded T cells in peripheral blood. Method: immunoSEQ multiplex PCR; TCRdb's copy keeps in-frame clones and lacks some. The data show about 90,000 clones, with approximately 85% seen just once and around 5.9% held by the top ten. Sequencing was done on a sample of blood. The receptor set was obtained from a person aged 18-70 years in good health.

The gene calls are TRBV5-1 and TRBJ2-1; the D call may be TRBD1 or TRBD2 (5 bases each). The CDR3 length is 15 residues. Trimming pared 0 bases from V and 1 base from J, leaving 8 bases between. Germline loops: CDR1 SGHRS, CDR2 YFSETQ. The CDR3 nucleotides are TGCGCCAGCAGCTTGGGGGGGATATCCTACAATGAGCAGTTCTTC. It is translated as CASSLGGISYNEQFF. Complete variable domain (other parts from reference TRBV5-1 and TRBJ2-1): KAGVTQTPRYLIKTRGQQVTLSCSPISGHRSVSWYQQTPGQGLQFLFEYFSETQRNKGNFPGRFSGRQFSNSRSEMNVSTLELGDSALYLCASSLGGISYNEQFFGPGTRLTVL.

The chain carries TRBV27 and TRBJ1-4; D call uncertain. This CDR3 comprises 15 residues. Trimming removed 2 bases at V and 4 bases at J, with 11 bases between. Germline V gene lookup returns CDR1 MNHEY and CDR2 SMNVEV (reference sequence). CDR3 sequence reads: CASSLRAGYNEKLFF. As DNA, the CDR3 is TGTGCCAGCAGTTTAAGGGCTGGGTATAATGAAAAACTGTTTTTT.

The count of this clone is one. This sequence joins TRBV6-5 and TRBJ1-6, with D tentatively TRBD1 (5 bases). Germline assignment: CDR1 MNHEY and CDR2 SVGAGI. The V end lost 6 bases, the J end lost 7 bases, and 16 bases lay between the germline ends. CDR3 length: 15 amino acids. This chain's CDR3 is CASREQGSENSPLHF. In nucleotides, the CDR3 is TGTGCCAGCAGGGAGCAGGGATCGGAGAATTCACCCCTCCACTTT.

This chain connects TRBV19 to TRBJ2-2; 8 bases match TRBD2. Germline CDR1 LNHDA, CDR2 SQIVND (reference sequence). The CDR3 is 17 residues long. V shed 6 bases, J shed 6 bases, and the junction held 15 bases outside the gene matches. CDR3 DNA sequence: TGTGCCAGTAGCCTCGGGGCTGGGACTAGTTTCGCCGGGGAGCTGTTTTTT. It encodes CASSLGAGTSFAGELFF.

This clone showed up many times. The chain carries TRBV29-1 and TRBJ1-2; D gene unclear. Deletions cut 4 bases from V and 0 bases from J, with 21 bases between. The germline V gene has CDR1 SQVTM and CDR2 ANQGSEA. The CDR3 totals 17 residues. For the CDR3, the DNA is TGCAGCGTTGGAGATGACGACCTAGCGTCCCCTAACTATGGCTACACCTTC. Its translation: CSVGDDDLASPNYGYTF.

The rearrangement joins TRBV6-5 to TRBJ1-6; D unresolved. Germline V gene sequence: CDR1 MNHEY, CDR2 SVGAGI. The ends were cut back, 0 bases at V and 5 bases at J, with 8 bases in the middle. The CDR3 extends over 15 amino acids. The CDR3 DNA is TGTGCCAGCAGTTACTCGTTGGCAGATAATTCACCCCTCCACTTT. As protein: CASSYSLADNSPLHF.

V is TRBV7-6 and J is TRBJ1-5; D might be TRBD1 (5 bases). This CDR3 region has 15 residues. CDR1 SGHVS and CDR2 FNYEAQ come from the germline V gene. The germline V and J ends were trimmed by 2 bases and 2 bases, with 10 bases remaining between them. CDR3 residues: CASSLSGGGNQPQHF. CDR3 DNA sequence: TGTGCCAGCAGCTTATCGGGGGGGGGCAATCAGCCCCAGCATTTT.

This chain links TRBV5-5 with TRBJ2-2; no firm D call. The germline V gene encodes CDR1 SGHKS and CDR2 YYEKEE (reference sequence). Trimming removed 3 bases at V and 1 base at J, with 13 bases between. The CDR3 totals 16 residues. The CDR3 bases are TGTGCCAGCAGCTGGGCCCCGCGGCGGAACACCGGGGAGCTGTTTTTT. Its protein is CASSWAPRRNTGELFF.

This chain connects TRBV11-2 to TRBJ1-2, with TRBD1 as a possible D gene (5 bases). Trimming stripped 8 bases from V and 8 bases from J, with 18 bases between. The CDR3 loop spans 13 amino acids. In germline, CDR1 is SGHAT, CDR2 FQNNGV. CDR3 residues: CASSVLGGWGYTF. CDR3 bases: TGTGCCAGCTCTGTCCTCGGGGGTTGGGGCTACACCTTC.

This clone was recorded many times. This chain uses TRBV5-1 with TRBJ1-1; D might be TRBD1 (5 bases). Germline V gives CDR1 SGHRS, CDR2 YFSETQ. CDR3 size: 15 residues. Trimming took 0 bases from V and 2 from J, leaving 11 bases between them. CDR3 loop: CASSLDWDGNTEAFF. The CDR3 DNA reads as TGCGCCAGCAGCTTGGACTGGGACGGAAACACTGAAGCTTTCTTT. Together with reference TRBV5-1 and TRBJ1-1, the CDR3 gives the full variable domain: KAGVTQTPRYLIKTRGQQVTLSCSPISGHRSVSWYQQTPGQGLQFLFEYFSETQRNKGNFPGRFSGRQFSNSRSEMNVSTLELGDSALYLCASSLDWDGNTEAFFGQGTRLTVV.

The V and J genes are TRBV19 and TRBJ2-7; D perhaps matches TRBD2 (5 bases). V was cut by 9 bases and J by 2 bases, with 14 bases left in between. The CDR3 runs 13 residues. Germline V CDR1 and CDR2: LNHDA, SQIVND (reference sequence). The CDR3 loop is CARPFGGPYEQYF. The CDR3 DNA reads as TGTGCCAGACCCTTCGGAGGCCCCTACGAGCAGTACTTC.

The V gene is TRBV6-1, the J gene TRBJ1-2, with D unresolved. This CDR3 contains 15 residues. V lost 3 bases and J 4 bases, leaving 15 bases between the germline ends. The V gene's germline CDR1 is MNHNS and CDR2 SASEGT. CDR3 in amino acids: CASSESPVGSYGYTF. The CDR3 DNA follows: TGTGCCAGCAGTGAGTCCCCCGTCGGGTCCTATGGCTACACCTTC.

The chain joins TRBV11-3 to TRBJ2-7; the D is unclear. V shed 1 base and J shed 8 bases, with 9 bases lying between them. The CDR3 is 12 amino acids. CDR1 is SGHNT and CDR2 is YENEEA in the germline V gene. CDR3 nucleotide sequence: TGTGCCAGCAGCTTAGTTTCTGGTAAGCAGTACTTC. Protein: CASSLVSGKQYF.

The chain couples TRBV9 to TRBJ1-4, with 7 bases matching TRBD1. The CDR3 covers 16 residues. With V trimmed by 6 bases and J by 3 bases, 11 bases remained unmatched. CDR1 is SGDLS and CDR2 is YYNGEE in the germline V gene. The CDR3 reads CASTRAGGTANEKLFF. The DNA for the CDR3 is TGTGCCAGCACCCGAGCCGGGGGGACAGCTAATGAAAAACTGTTTTTT.

The chain joins TRBV9 to TRBJ2-2; the D gene is possibly TRBD2 (6 bases). Germline lookup yields CDR1 SGDLS and CDR2 YYNGEE. Trimming stripped 5 bases from V and 6 bases from J, with 8 bases between. The CDR3 extends over 12 amino acids. The CDR3 DNA is TGTGCCAGCAGGACTAGGGCCGGGGAGCTGTTTTTT. Its translation is CASRTRAGELFF.

V usage is TRBV13 and J usage is TRBJ1-2; 12 nucleotides line up with TRBD1. V lost 4 bases to trimming and J lost 8 bases; unmatched junction nucleotides: 8. The CDR3 contains 15 residues. Germline V lookup: CDR1 PRHDT, CDR2 FYEKMQ (reference sequence). In nucleotides, the CDR3 is TGTGCCAGCAGCTGGGCCGGGACAGGGGGCGTCGGCTACACCTTC. Amino acid sequence: CASSWAGTGGVGYTF.

V is TRBV4-2 and J is TRBJ1-1, with no clear D. This CDR3 has 14 residues. Germline lookup yields CDR1 LGHNA and CDR2 YNFKEQ. V dropped 2 bases and J dropped 10 bases, with 17 bases sitting between them. CDR3 bases: TGTGCCAGCAGCCAACACGATGGGCTTTTGGTAGCTTTCTTT. Its translation: CASSQHDGLLVAFF.

The CDR3 DNA follows: TGTGCCAGCAGCCCGGGACTAGCAGCCTACGAGCAGTACTTC. Translated: CASSPGLAAYEQYF. This chain links TRBV4-2 with TRBJ2-7; 9 bases map to TRBD2. The CDR3 extends over 14 amino acids. The germline V gene encodes CDR1 LGHNA and CDR2 YNFKEQ. The trim removed 4 bases at V and 2 bases at J, leaving 3 bases unmatched.

The V gene is TRBV4-1, the J gene TRBJ2-5, with D unclear. V was shortened by 0 bases and J by 5 bases, with 7 bases between the two germline ends. This CDR3 comprises 13 residues. CDR1 and CDR2 (germline): MGHRA, YSYEKL. The CDR3 here is CASSQERRETQYF. The CDR3 coding sequence is TGCGCCAGCAGCCAAGAGAGAAGGGAGACCCAGTACTTC.

This clone was observed once. J is TRBJ2-6 and V is TRBV19; the D gene could be TRBD1 or TRBD2 (5 bases each). The V and J ends lost 6 bases and 3 bases respectively, with 18 bases between them. CDR3 size: 17 residues. Looked up from germline, CDR1 is LNHDA and CDR2 is SQIVND (reference sequence). CDR3 residues: CASSGHGANGGANVLTF. The DNA for the CDR3 is TGTGCCAGTAGCGGCCACGGGGCGAATGGTGGGGCCAACGTCCTGACTTTC.

The V and J genes are TRBV6-1 and TRBJ1-1; 11 nucleotides agree with TRBD1. This CDR3 spans 15 amino acids. The V gene's germline CDR1 is MNHNS and CDR2 SASEGT. The junction had 7 bases not matched to a gene; V was cut back by 4 bases and J by 6 bases. CDR3 loop: CASSAGQGARAEAFF. CDR3 DNA: TGTGCCAGCAGTGCCGGACAGGGGGCGCGAGCTGAAGCTTTCTTT.

The chain links TRBV10-3 to TRBJ1-5, with a possible D match to TRBD1 (6 bases). Trimming stripped 0 bases from V and 11 bases from J, with 11 bases between. Germline values: CDR1 ENHRY, CDR2 SYGVKD. The CDR3 spans 13 residues. In nucleotides, the CDR3 is TGTGCCATCAGTGAGTCAGGGGGTAGAGCCCAGCATTTT. Its translation: CAISESGGRAQHF.

This chain joins TRBV4-2 and TRBJ2-5; D remains unclear. The CDR3 contains 16 residues. In germline, CDR1 is LGHNA, CDR2 YNFKEQ. Trimming took 0 bases from V and 2 from J, leaving 13 bases between them. This chain's CDR3 is CASSQDRKGKQETQYF. The CDR3 DNA reads as TGTGCCAGCAGCCAAGATCGGAAAGGGAAACAAGAGACCCAGTACTTC.

The chain links TRBV14 to TRBJ2-5, with 8 bases lining up with TRBD1. CDR3 length equals 12 residues. Germline loops: CDR1 SGHDN, CDR2 FVKESK. V shed 6 bases and J 5 bases; nucleotides not matched to a gene: 2. CDR3 amino acids: CASRTGEETQYF. Here the CDR3 DNA reads TGTGCCAGCAGGACAGGGGAGGAGACCCAGTACTTC.

The chain carries TRBV19 and TRBJ1-2; 8 bases align to TRBD1. Germline CDR1 reads LNHDA; CDR2 reads SQIVND (reference sequence). CDR3 length: 13 amino acids. Losses at the gene ends were 7 bases for V and 4 bases for J; bases not matched to a gene: 5. CDR3: CASNTDRGYGYTF. In DNA form, the CDR3 reads TGTGCCAGTAATACCGACAGGGGCTATGGCTACACCTTC.

The J gene is TRBJ1-2, the V gene TRBV29-1; the match to TRBD1 covers 7 bases. J gave up 2 bases and V 7 bases, and 10 bases lay outside the gene matches. This CDR3 region has 14 residues. CDR1 and CDR2 (germline): SQVTM, ANQGSEA. The CDR3 region has the DNA TGCAGCGGGGGGACTCCGACAGGGAACTATGGCTACACCTTC. It translates to CSGGTPTGNYGYTF.

The V and J genes are TRBV30 and TRBJ2-5; 7 nucleotides align to TRBD1. This CDR3 has 13 amino acids. CDR1 is GTSNPN, CDR2 SVGIG, per germline (reference sequence). The trim removed 5 bases at V and 5 bases at J, leaving 8 bases unmatched. The CDR3 loop is CAWGPGQRETQYF. The CDR3 region has the DNA TGTGCCTGGGGACCGGGACAGCGGGAGACCCAGTACTTC.

The chain joins TRBV7-6 to TRBJ2-7; possibly TRBD1 for D (6 bases). The CDR3 has 16 amino acids. Germline V lookup: CDR1 SGHVS, CDR2 FNYEAQ. The V end was cut by 5 bases, the J end by 2 bases, with 19 bases between. The CDR3 nucleotides read TGTGCCAGCAGCCGTTGGGGGCAGGGGTCCGCCTACGAGCAGTACTTC. It yields the protein CASSRWGQGSAYEQYF.